The 12 T cell receptor beta chains listed next were all sequenced from one sample in a study of Tregs in tolerant kidney transplant recipients. Repertoires were generated with immunoSEQ multiplex PCR, while TCRdb's copy carries only in-frame clones and drops some. The data contain around 6,000 clones, nearly 90% of them singletons. For these receptors, no antigen is known. Material: Tregs from blood cultured with allogeneic cells, obtained before the transplant. The source is a human patient who received a combined kidney and bone marrow transplant.

The chain combines TRBV11-3 with TRBJ2-2; a weak D match, TRBD2 (6 bases). The germline CDR1 and CDR2 sequences are SGHNT and YENEEA. With 0 bases removed from V and 6 bases from J, the gap between germline ends came to 8 bases. The CDR3 extends over 14 amino acids. CDR3 amino acids: CASSLEWGAGELFF. CDR3 bases: TGTGCCAGCAGCTTAGAATGGGGGGCCGGGGAGCTGTTTTTT.

The chain couples TRBV5-6 to TRBJ2-5; D tentatively reads TRBD1 or TRBD2 (6 bases each). The CDR3 contains 16 residues. Trimming pared 4 bases from V and 5 bases from J, leaving 21 bases between. CDR1 is SGHDT and CDR2 is YYEEEE in the germline V gene. CDR3 nucleotide sequence: TGTGCCAGCAGCCCCAGTGGGATGAGGGGGGTTGAGACCCAGTACTTC. Encoded protein: CASSPSGMRGVETQYF.

This chain uses TRBV11-2 with TRBJ1-5, with D tentatively TRBD1 (6 bases). V gave up 0 bases and J gave up 2 bases, with 11 bases separating them. Germline CDR1 SGHAT, CDR2 FQNNGV. The CDR3 runs 16 residues. CDR3 DNA: TGTGCCAGCAGCTTAGACGGGGGCCTGGGCAATCAGCCCCAGCATTTT. It specifies CASSLDGGLGNQPQHF.

The table lists this clone with a count of one. The chain employs TRBV10-3 and TRBJ2-1; 9 nucleotides agree with TRBD2. V dropped 5 bases and J dropped 9; count of bases not matched to a gene: 8. From germline, CDR1 is ENHRY and CDR2 SYGVKD. CDR3 length: 14 residues. The CDR3 DNA is TGTGCCATCAGTCACGGGACTAGCTTCGGTGAGCAGTTCTTC. This translates into CAISHGTSFGEQFF.

This clone was observed a few times. V usage is TRBV12-5 and J usage is TRBJ1-6; D might be TRBD1 (5 bases). Germline assignment: CDR1 LGHNT and CDR2 FRNRAP. This CDR3 spans 16 amino acids. V was trimmed by 1 base and J by 14 bases, leaving 21 bases between them. CDR3 sequence (DNA): TGTGCTAGTGGTTTGGGGGGGGTTGGCCCAATGGGCACCCTCCACTTT. Translation: CASGLGGVGPMGTLHF.

The V and J genes are TRBV11-3 and TRBJ2-1; 7 nucleotides align to TRBD2. From germline, CDR1 is SGHNT and CDR2 YENEEA. The CDR3 is 15 residues long. Germline trimming cut 4 bases from V and 8 bases from J; bases unmatched to any gene: 11. This chain's CDR3 is CASSSASGHHHEQFF. The CDR3 region has the DNA TGTGCCAGCAGCTCCGCTAGCGGCCACCACCATGAGCAGTTCTTC. Filled out from reference TRBV11-3 and TRBJ2-1, the complete variable domain reads EAGVVQSPRYKIIEKKQPVAFWCNPISGHNTLYWYLQNLGQGPELLIRYENEEAVDDSQLPKDRFSAERLKGVDSTLKIQPAELGDSAVYLCASSSASGHHHEQFFGPGTRLTVL.

This clone was recorded once. The V gene is TRBV27, the J gene TRBJ2-5; 8 bases line up with TRBD2. V gave up 11 bases and J gave up 4 bases; unmatched junction bases: 12. CDR3 size: 14 residues. The germline gives CDR1 MNHEY, CDR2 SMNVEV (reference sequence). The CDR3 spells CAARGAGVGETQYF. The CDR3 nucleotides are TGTGCCGCTAGGGGAGCGGGAGTGGGAGAGACCCAGTACTTC.

The rearrangement uses TRBV2 and TRBJ2-5, with D possibly being TRBD2 (6 bases). CDR1 and CDR2 from the germline V gene are SNHLY and FYNNEI. Trimming removed 4 bases at V and 4 bases at J, with 16 bases between. This CDR3 region has 15 residues. For the CDR3, the DNA is TGTGCCAGCAGTGGCGAGATTGGGGGGTCAGAGACCCAGTACTTC. Translated: CASSGEIGGSETQYF.

J is TRBJ2-1 and V is TRBV18, with 8 bases identical to TRBD2. V lost 10 bases to trimming and J lost 7 bases; unmatched junction nucleotides: 9. CDR1 KGHSH and CDR2 LQKENI come from the germline V gene. The CDR3 runs 13 residues. DNA for the CDR3: TGTGCCACGACTAGCGATAGTACGAATGAGCAGTTCTTC. Amino acid sequence: CATTSDSTNEQFF.

This chain joins TRBV19 and TRBJ1-1; D ambiguous. Trimming shortened V by 11 bases and J by 1 base, and 8 bases separated the two germline ends. Germline CDR1 LNHDA, CDR2 SQIVND (reference sequence). The CDR3 spans 11 residues. The CDR3 DNA reads TGTGCCTGCAGACAGAACACTGAAGCTTTCTTT. The encoded protein is CACRQNTEAFF.

The chain recombines TRBV6-6 with TRBJ1-2; D not resolved. This CDR3 comprises 14 residues. V was pared by 6 bases and J by 5 bases, with 16 bases between. Germline CDR1 MNHNY, CDR2 SVGAGI (reference sequence). CDR3 nucleotide sequence: TGTGCCAGCAGACCTTGGACGGAGCGGTATGGCTACACCTTC. It yields the protein CASRPWTERYGYTF.

J is TRBJ2-1 and V is TRBV4-1; D is unresolved. Germline V gene lookup returns CDR1 MGHRA and CDR2 YSYEKL. Trimming removed 7 bases from V and 3 bases from J, with 13 bases in between. This CDR3 is built from 14 residues. Here the CDR3 reads CASTPLTGYNEQFF. The CDR3 coding sequence is TGCGCCAGCACCCCCCTCACGGGCTACAATGAGCAGTTCTTC.